This T cell receptor beta chain was sequenced for a study of blood T cell repertoires in COVID-19. Participants, 18 to 89 years old, spanned about 26 US areas. Data came from immunoSEQ multiplex PCR; TCRdb stores just in-frame clones and leaves some out. The sample has about 180,000 clones; more than 75% are singletons. The CDR3 has 14 amino acids. The germline V gene encodes CDR1 LNHDA and CDR2 SQIVND (reference sequence). V was cut by 3 bases and J by 7 bases, with 15 bases left in between. The sequenced material came from PBMCs or T cells enriched from blood (not recorded which). The TCR comes from a woman younger than 45 who had recovered from COVID-19. The rearrangement links TRBV19 to TRBJ1-1; possible D gene TRBD1, 5 bases. The CDR3 region is CASSMLGIGVEAFF. The DNA of the CDR3 is TGTGCCAGTAGTATGCTGGGAATAGGGGTTGAAGCTTTCTTT.